This is a list of T cell receptor beta chains from one sample in a study of T cell changes during pregnancy in multiple sclerosis. Sequencing used immunoSEQ multiplex PCR; TCRdb keeps in-frame clones, though not all of them. The sample includes some 38,000 clones, 91% of them seen just once. The specimen comprised CD8+ T cells from peripheral blood mononuclear cells, sampled after pregnancy. Receptors originate from a female donor with multiple sclerosis, enrolled in a pregnancy study. The conserved cysteine and the conserved F or W are not part of the CDR3 here. Each record gives: CDR3 protein, V gene.

CDR3: ASSPPGYTEAF
V: TRBV7-6

CDR3: ASSDTPGGQGPNQPQH
V: TRBV2

CDR3: ASSRRTGTINYGYT
V: TRBV28

CDR3: ASSLQGYEQY
V: TRBV7-8

CDR3: SVDHRAPYGYT
V: TRBV29-1

CDR3: AWRARGTGELF
V: TRBV30

CDR3: ASSLVGRSVTEAF
V: TRBV27

CDR3: SVVYSTHWEQY
V: TRBV29-1

CDR3: ASSANSRGGYT
V: TRBV7-9

CDR3: ASSSIDRKLF
V: TRBV7-9

CDR3: ASSPDRGLSYEQY
V: TRBV11-1

CDR3: ASSSGTPNYEQY
V: TRBV13

CDR3: ASSSLTGGGTEAF
V: TRBV5-6

CDR3: ASSPPRGEGEQY
V: TRBV7-8

CDR3: ASRQGYQPQH
V: TRBV19

CDR3: AISEEGGPSGDTQY
V: TRBV10-3

CDR3: ASSYGTGDRSYT
V: TRBV7-3

CDR3: ASSPRDRGEQY
V: TRBV5-1

CDR3: ASSPGAVQPQH
V: TRBV27

CDR3: ASSPFTTGYNEQF
V: TRBV27